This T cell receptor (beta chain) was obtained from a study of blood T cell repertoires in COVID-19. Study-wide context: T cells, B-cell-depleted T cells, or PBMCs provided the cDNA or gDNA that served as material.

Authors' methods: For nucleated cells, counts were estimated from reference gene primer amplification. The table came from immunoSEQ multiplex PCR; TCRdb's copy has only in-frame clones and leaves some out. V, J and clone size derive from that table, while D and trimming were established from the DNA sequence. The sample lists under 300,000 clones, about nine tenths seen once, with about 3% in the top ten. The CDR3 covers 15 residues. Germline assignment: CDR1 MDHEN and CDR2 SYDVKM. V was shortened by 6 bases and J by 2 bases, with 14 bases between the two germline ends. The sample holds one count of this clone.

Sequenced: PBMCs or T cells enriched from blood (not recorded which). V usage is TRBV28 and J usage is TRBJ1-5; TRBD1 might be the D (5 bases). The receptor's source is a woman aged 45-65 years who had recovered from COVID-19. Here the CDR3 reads CASSPAGQGNQPQHF. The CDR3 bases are TGTGCCAGCAGCCCAGCGGGGCAGGGCAATCAGCCCCAGCATTTT.